The rows below give T cell receptor beta chains drawn from one sample of a study of T-cell reconstitution after alpha-beta-depleted transplantation in children. TCRdb re-called the PCR reads through MiXCR, storing one row per CDR3 protein. Of 900,000 or so distinct CDR3 sequences in the sample, 16% are singletons; the top ten hold approximately 5%. Source: PBMCs, mostly from graft donor cells, taken 360 days after TCRalphabeta/CD19-depleted stem cell transplant. The receptors here all came from a male patient under 18 who had a stem cell transplant for acute lymphoblastic leukemia, so the T cells may come from the graft donor. CDR3s leave out the opening cysteine and the closing phenylalanine or tryptophan. D genes are given only for firm matches.

cdr3_aa	d_call	cdr3_length	v_call	j_call
ASSLVPGRDNYGYT	NA	14	TRBV7-9	TRBJ1-2
ASSVWDSDTGELF	TRBD1	13	TRBV9	TRBJ2-2
ASNPSGANVLT	NA	11	TRBV5-1	TRBJ2-6
SVTRTSGRAGRRWELF	TRBD2	16	TRBV29-1	TRBJ2-2
ASSLGPGGDSPLH	NA	13	TRBV7-9	TRBJ1-6
ASSRTGGIYNSPLH	TRBD1	14	TRBV27	TRBJ1-6
ASSLLELTYEQY	NA	12	TRBV7-8	TRBJ2-7
ATLPTSGPTDTQY	TRBD2	13	TRBV4-1	TRBJ2-3
ASSVGGHRASYEQY	NA	14	TRBV9	TRBJ2-7
ASSLVGRISYEQY	NA	13	TRBV5-1	TRBJ2-7
SARGLALNEQF	NA	11	TRBV29-1	TRBJ2-1